The next 10 T cell receptor beta chains were all read from a single sample in a study of CXCR3-negative and CXCR3-positive naive CD8 T cells. The study made its TRB cDNA libraries by 5' RACE, adding UMI labels. TCRdb reprocessed the 5' RACE reads, with one entry per CDR3 protein and no DNA. The sample shows 55,000 to 70,000 distinct CDR3 sequences, and around 24% sits with its ten largest clones. What was sequenced was memory CD8+ T cells from blood. Receptors originate from a human donor in good health. Some clones in this sample may be carry-over from other donors' samples.

This rearrangement joins TRBV29-1 to TRBJ2-7. The CDR3 loop spans 11 amino acids. The germline CDR1 and CDR2 sequences are SQVTM and ANQGSEA. CDR3 in amino acids: CSATGPHEQYF.

The chain couples TRBV5-1 to TRBJ2-7. The CDR3 is 13 residues long. The germline V gene encodes CDR1 SGHRS and CDR2 YFSETQ. CDR3 sequence: CASRLDQTYEQYF. Based on the CDR3 plus reference TRBV5-1 and TRBJ2-7, the full variable domain is KAGVTQTPRYLIKTRGQQVTLSCSPISGHRSVSWYQQTPGQGLQFLFEYFSETQRNKGNFPGRFSGRQFSNSRSEMNVSTLELGDSALYLCASRLDQTYEQYFGPGTRLTVT.

This CDR3 is CASSSTGTENSYEQYF. This rearrangement joins TRBV5-1 to TRBJ2-7; TCRdb's assignment of TRBD1 cannot be checked, as there is no DNA. The CDR3 spans 16 residues. Germline loops: CDR1 SGHRS, CDR2 YFSETQ.

This CDR3 is CASSATGNQPQHF. This chain connects TRBV7-9 to TRBJ1-5. This CDR3 region has 13 residues. Germline V gene sequence: CDR1 SEHNR, CDR2 FQNEAQ (reference sequence). Looking up the rest from reference TRBV7-9 and TRBJ1-5 gives the full variable domain: DTGVSQNPRHKITKRGQNVTFRCDPISEHNRLYWYRQTLGQGPEFLTYFQNEAQLEKSRLLSDRFSAERPKGSFSTLEIQRTEQGDSAMYLCASSATGNQPQHFGDGTRLSIL.

The gene calls are TRBV6-2 or TRBV6-3 and TRBJ2-1. The V gene's germline CDR1 is MNHEY and CDR2 SVGEGT. This CDR3 spans 17 amino acids. The CDR3 spells CASSYSYTTSSYNEQFF.

V and J are TRBV9 and TRBJ2-1; as DNA is missing, the TRBD1 call by TCRdb cannot be tested. The CDR3 covers 15 residues. CDR1 SGDLS and CDR2 YYNGEE come from the germline V gene. The CDR3 here is CASSGGYPRHDEQFF.

This CDR3 reads CASTRLAGGVKNIQYF. This sequence joins TRBV6-5 and TRBJ2-4; TCRdb's D call of TRBD2 is untestable without DNA. The CDR3 length is 16 residues. Germline lookup yields CDR1 MNHEY and CDR2 SVGAGI.

This chain uses TRBV10-3 with TRBJ2-1; lacking DNA, the TRBD2 call made by TCRdb goes unchecked. The CDR3 spans 14 residues. In germline, CDR1 is ENHRY, CDR2 SYGVKD. This CDR3 is CAIMASGGYNEQFF.

The genes are TRBV29-1 and TRBJ1-2. CDR1 and CDR2 from the germline V gene are SQVTM and ANQGSEA. This CDR3 spans 13 amino acids. CDR3 sequence: CSVDDGYNYGYTF.

The V gene is TRBV12-3 or TRBV12-4, the J gene TRBJ2-2. The CDR3 length is 12 residues. The CDR3 is CASSFGTGELFF.